Presented here are 31 T cell receptor beta chains from one specimen sequenced in a study of identical twins. One entry per CDR3 protein, called by TCRdb with MiXCR from the 5' RACE reads. Of 500,000 to 650,000 distinct CDR3 sequences in the sample, more than 20% are singletons; the top ten hold about 0.5%. In addition, the sample was reused for a study of yellow fever vaccine responses in identical twins.

The specimen was CD4+ T cells sorted from blood. All receptors come from a woman aged 18-29 years in good health.

The genes are TRBV28 and TRBJ2-7; TRBD2 matches 11 bases. The V segment lost 5 bases and the J segment 4 bases; nucleotides outside the gene matches: 10. Germline values: CDR1 MDHEN, CDR2 SYDVKM. CDR3 size: 16 residues. As DNA, the CDR3 is TGTGCCAGCAGTCAACCCACTAGCGGGAGAGGGTACGAGCAGTACTTC. Amino acids: CASSQPTSGRGYEQYF.

This clonotype occurred many times. The rearrangement uses TRBV5-1 and TRBJ2-1, with unresolved D. CDR1 is SGHRS, CDR2 YFSETQ, per germline. V dropped 2 bases and J dropped 12 bases, with 12 bases sitting between them. This CDR3 is built from 12 residues. CDR3 sequence: CASSFSDQLQFF. CDR3 nucleotide sequence: TGCGCCAGCAGCTTTTCTGACCAGCTGCAGTTCTTC.

The gene calls are TRBV5-1 and TRBJ1-1, with D possibly being TRBD1 (5 bases). Trimming took 6 bases from V and 0 from J, leaving 15 bases between them. The CDR3 length is 15 residues. Germline V gene sequence: CDR1 SGHRS, CDR2 YFSETQ. The CDR3 sequence is CASTPGGGLNTEAFF. As DNA, the CDR3 is TGCGCCAGCACCCCTGGGGGGGGACTGAACACTGAAGCTTTCTTT.

V usage is TRBV12-3 or TRBV12-4 and J usage is TRBJ1-4; the D gene is possibly TRBD1 (5 bases). Between the trimmed V and J ends, which lost 4 bases and 9 bases, there was a span of 12 bases. This CDR3 spans 13 amino acids. CDR3 region: CASSSGGTKKLFF. CDR3 nucleotide sequence: TGTGCCAGCAGTTCAGGAGGGACCAAAAAACTGTTTTTT.

This clonotype has ten or more counts. The chain has TRBV12-3 or TRBV12-4 and TRBJ2-7; maybe TRBD1 (6 bases). V lost 7 bases, J lost 0 bases, and 10 bases lay in between. This CDR3 spans 13 amino acids. CDR3 amino acids: CASKPRGSYEQYF. As DNA, the CDR3 is TGTGCCAGCAAGCCCAGGGGCTCCTACGAGCAGTACTTC.

This clonotype has only a few counts. V usage is TRBV12-3 or TRBV12-4 and J usage is TRBJ1-1; D is undetermined. Trimming shortened V by 1 base and J by 0 bases, and 6 bases separated the two germline ends. The CDR3 length is 14 residues. In DNA, the CDR3 is TGTGCCAGCAGTTTAGATTCGGTGAACACTGAAGCTTTCTTT. As protein: CASSLDSVNTEAFF.

The V gene is TRBV20-1, the J gene TRBJ2-5, with 9 bases matching TRBD1. The ends lost 6 bases at V and 5 bases at J; junction bases unmatched: 13. Germline lookup yields CDR1 DFQATT and CDR2 SNEGSKA (reference sequence). The CDR3 consists of 15 residues. CDR3 bases: TGCAGTGCCTCAGACTGGACAGGGGCGGCGGAGACCCAGTACTTC. Translating it yields CSASDWTGAAETQYF.

The chain has TRBV5-1 and TRBJ2-3, with D possibly being TRBD1 or TRBD2 (5 bases each). CDR3 size: 16 residues. Germline CDR1 SGHRS, CDR2 YFSETQ. V was trimmed by 5 bases and J by 0 bases, leaving 16 bases between them. CDR3 DNA sequence: TGCGCCAGCAGATCCGGTCCGGGGCTAAGCACAGATACGCAGTATTTT. It codes for CASRSGPGLSTDTQYF. The full variable domain, completed using reference TRBV5-1 and TRBJ2-3, is KAGVTQTPRYLIKTRGQQVTLSCSPISGHRSVSWYQQTPGQGLQFLFEYFSETQRNKGNFPGRFSGRQFSNSRSEMNVSTLELGDSALYLCASRSGPGLSTDTQYFGPGTRLTVL.

The J gene is TRBJ2-1, the V gene TRBV28; 14 nucleotides align to TRBD2. There are 15 residues in the CDR3. Per the germline V gene, CDR1 is MDHEN and CDR2 is SYDVKM. J gave up 8 bases and V 6 bases, and 6 bases lay outside the gene matches. CDR3 sequence (DNA): TGTGCCAGCAGACCCGGGACTAGCGGGAGCGATGAGCAGTTCTTC. Amino acid sequence: CASRPGTSGSDEQFF.

The chain carries TRBV15 and TRBJ2-7, with D perhaps matching TRBD2 (5 bases). Trimming stripped 5 bases from V and 1 base from J, with 12 bases between. Germline CDR1 LNHNV, CDR2 YYDKDF (reference sequence). This CDR3 spans 14 amino acids. The CDR3 DNA is TGTGCCACCAGCCCTCGTGGGAGTTCCTACGAGCAGTACTTC. This translates into CATSPRGSSYEQYF.

This clonotype was seen only a few times. J is TRBJ2-3 and V is TRBV24-1; possibly TRBD2 for D (5 bases). Trimming pared 8 bases from V and 6 bases from J, leaving 8 bases between. CDR1 and CDR2 from the germline V gene are KGHDR and SFDVKD. This CDR3 region has 11 residues. CDR3 residues: CATTRGDTQYF. The CDR3 bases are TGTGCCACCACCCGAGGGGATACGCAGTATTTT.

In this sample, this clonotype turned up a few times. In DNA form, the CDR3 reads TGCAGTGCTAGAGATCTGGAGCGGGAGTTCCTGGAGACCCAGTACTTC. This gives the protein CSARDLEREFLETQYF. The rearrangement uses TRBV20-1 and TRBJ2-5; 8 bases align to TRBD2. CDR1 DFQATT and CDR2 SNEGSKA come from the germline V gene (reference sequence). The CDR3 extends over 16 amino acids. The J segment lost 5 bases and the V segment lost 0 bases, leaving 11 bases of the junction unmatched.

The chain is built from TRBV20-1 and TRBJ2-3, with unresolved D. CDR1 is DFQATT and CDR2 is SNEGSKA in the germline V gene (reference sequence). V was pared by 3 bases and J by 2 bases, with 3 bases between. This CDR3 has 11 amino acids. CDR3 in DNA: TGCAGTGCTAGTGACACAGATACGCAGTATTTT. Translation gives CSASDTDTQYF.

This chain links TRBV2 with TRBJ2-5; 8 nucleotides agree with TRBD2. The CDR3 is 18 amino acids. V lost 2 bases to trimming and J lost 1 base; unmatched junction nucleotides: 12. The germline V gene has CDR1 SNHLY and CDR2 FYNNEI. Here the CDR3 DNA reads TGTGCCAGCAGTGAACGATGGAGGCCGGGACTAGTCCAAGAGACCCAGTACTTC. It encodes CASSERWRPGLVQETQYF.

The chain joins TRBV6-1 to TRBJ2-3; 10 nucleotides align to TRBD2. Germline values: CDR1 MNHNS, CDR2 SASEGT. CDR3 size: 13 residues. Losses at the gene ends were 6 bases for V and 10 bases for J; bases not matched to a gene: 7. For the CDR3, the DNA is TGTGCCAGCAGCGGGACTAGCGCTGTCGCGCAGTATTTT. Its translation is CASSGTSAVAQYF.

Here the CDR3 DNA reads TGCGCCAGCAGCTTAGGAGCGGGTTTTGATGAGCAGTTCTTC. Amino acid sequence: CASSLGAGFDEQFF. The gene calls are TRBV5-1 and TRBJ2-1, with a weak D call TRBD2 (6 bases). The CDR3 has 14 residues. Germline values: CDR1 SGHRS, CDR2 YFSETQ. V lost 2 bases and J 8 bases, leaving 14 bases between the germline ends.

This clonotype has a handful of counts. V and J are TRBV14 and TRBJ2-1, with D perhaps TRBD1 or TRBD2 (5 bases each). The CDR3 loop spans 12 amino acids. V dropped 0 bases and J dropped 15 bases, with 12 bases sitting between them. Germline loops: CDR1 SGHDN, CDR2 FVKESK. DNA for the CDR3: TGTGCCAGCAGCCAAGATTTGGGGACCCCGTTCTTC. It encodes CASSQDLGTPFF.

The genes are TRBV12-3 or TRBV12-4 and TRBJ1-5; D is possibly TRBD1 (6 bases). CDR3 length equals 16 residues. Trimming cost V 1 base and J 0 bases, with 10 bases left between them. The CDR3 DNA reads TGTGCCAGCAGTTTAGGGGGGGCCCTTAGCAATCAGCCCCAGCATTTT. Residues: CASSLGGALSNQPQHF.

The chain joins TRBV3-1 to TRBJ2-5; D unresolved. The germline V and J ends were trimmed by 1 base and 5 bases, with 11 bases remaining between them. CDR3 length: 14 amino acids. CDR1 is LGHDT and CDR2 is YNNKEL in the germline V gene (reference sequence). CDR3 sequence reads: CASSQVGVGETQYF. The CDR3 nucleotides are TGTGCCAGCAGCCAAGTGGGCGTTGGGGAGACCCAGTACTTC.

This clonotype appeared a few times. The chain is built from TRBV12-3 or TRBV12-4 and TRBJ2-7, with TRBD1 matching 8 bases. CDR3 size: 14 residues. J was trimmed by 2 bases and V by 3 bases; bases with no gene match: 3. The CDR3 coding sequence is TGTGCCAGCAGTTTTCAGGGGGCTCCCTACGAGCAGTACTTC. Protein product: CASSFQGAPYEQYF.

The CDR3 nucleotides read TGTGCCAGCGGAGTGGGGACAGGGATCGAGCAGTACTTC. It codes for CASGVGTGIEQYF. The chain carries TRBV2 and TRBJ2-7, with 9 bases identical to TRBD1. Trimming removed 8 bases from V and 6 bases from J; junction bases left unmatched: 8. This CDR3 has 13 residues. Looked up from germline, CDR1 is SNHLY and CDR2 is FYNNEI.

This clonotype was seen only a few times. V and J are TRBV7-9 and TRBJ2-5, with D unresolved. The CDR3 contains 14 residues. Germline-derived CDR1 and CDR2 are SEHNR and FQNEAQ (reference sequence). Deletions cut 4 bases from V and 5 bases from J, with 14 bases between. The CDR3 loop reads CASSSDKSWETQYF. Here the CDR3 DNA reads TGTGCCAGCAGCTCCGACAAGTCTTGGGAGACCCAGTACTTC.

This clonotype was seen more than once but under ten times. The chain recombines TRBV2 with TRBJ2-1, with D possibly TRBD2 on 6 matching bases. The germline V and J ends were trimmed by 3 bases and 6 bases, with 27 bases remaining between them. This CDR3 region has 19 residues. Germline V gene lookup returns CDR1 SNHLY and CDR2 FYNNEI. The CDR3 nucleotides are TGTGCCAGCAGTGATGATCTCCTGCCCTATGGGGGGTTCTCCAATGAGCAGTTCTTC. This sequence encodes CASSDDLLPYGGFSNEQFF.

This chain uses TRBV12-3 or TRBV12-4 with TRBJ2-1; either TRBD1 or TRBD2 may fit D (6 bases each). Between the trimmed V and J ends, which lost 3 bases and 8 bases, there was a span of 17 bases. The CDR3 is 15 residues long. The CDR3 bases are TGTGCCAGCAGTTTGTTCGGGGGCGATTTGGATGAGCAGTTCTTC. Translation gives CASSLFGGDLDEQFF.

J is TRBJ2-7 and V is TRBV29-1, with D possibly matching TRBD1 (6 bases). Trimming took 2 bases from V and 1 from J, leaving 18 bases between them. CDR1 SQVTM and CDR2 ANQGSEA come from the germline V gene. This CDR3 has 16 amino acids. DNA of the CDR3: TGCAGCGTTGAAAATGGCCGCAGGGGTCCTTCCTACGAGCAGTACTTC. Translated: CSVENGRRGPSYEQYF.

This clonotype has more than one count but fewer than ten. V gene TRBV18 combines with J gene TRBJ2-7; 8 nucleotides align to TRBD1. The V segment lost 5 bases and the J segment 4 bases; nucleotides outside the gene matches: 4. This CDR3 is 13 amino acids long. In germline, CDR1 is KGHSH, CDR2 LQKENI. The DNA for the CDR3 is TGTGCCAGCTCAACGGACAGGGAATACGAGCAGTACTTC. Amino acids: CASSTDREYEQYF.

This clonotype was recorded at least ten times. This sequence joins TRBV5-1 and TRBJ2-1; 14 nucleotides agree with TRBD2. With 0 bases clipped from V and 7 bases from J, the junction kept 3 bases outside the gene matches. From germline, CDR1 is SGHRS and CDR2 YFSETQ. This CDR3 is 16 amino acids long. This chain's CDR3 is CASSLAGTSGGNEQFF. CDR3 DNA sequence: TGCGCCAGCAGCTTGGCCGGGACTAGCGGGGGAAATGAGCAGTTCTTC.

The rearrangement uses TRBV13 and TRBJ2-7, with D perhaps matching TRBD1 (5 bases). Germline CDR1 reads PRHDT; CDR2 reads FYEKMQ (reference sequence). The length of the CDR3 is 12 residues. V was shortened by 3 bases and J by 3 bases, with 6 bases between the two germline ends. CDR3 sequence reads: CASSLGLYEQYV. CDR3 sequence (DNA): TGTGCCAGCAGCTTGGGGCTCTACGAGCAGTACGTC.

This clonotype has just a few counts. V gene TRBV5-6 combines with J gene TRBJ1-1, with unresolved D. Germline CDR1 reads SGHDT; CDR2 reads YYEEEE. V was shortened by 6 bases and J by 1 base, with 16 bases between the two germline ends. The CDR3 totals 15 residues. DNA for the CDR3: TGTGCCAGCACCTGGGGATCGATGGGGAACACTGAAGCTTTCTTT. It translates to CASTWGSMGNTEAFF.

There are a few counts of this clonotype. This chain joins TRBV12-3 or TRBV12-4 and TRBJ2-1; TRBD2 aligns across 14 bases. J gave up 9 bases and V 6 bases, and 10 bases lay outside the gene matches. The CDR3 spans 16 residues. The CDR3 bases are TGTGCCAGCAGGCAAACTGGACTAGCGGGAGGATTTGAGCAGTTCTTC. Translating it yields CASRQTGLAGGFEQFF.

The rearrangement links TRBV7-9 to TRBJ2-7; D is possibly TRBD1 or TRBD2 (6 bases each). CDR3 length equals 17 residues. Germline loops: CDR1 SEHNR, CDR2 FQNEAQ (reference sequence). The ends were cut back, 5 bases at V and 2 bases at J, with 22 bases in the middle. The CDR3 region is CASSGNYRGHFPYEQYF. The CDR3 nucleotides read TGTGCCAGCAGCGGAAATTACCGGGGGCATTTTCCCTACGAGCAGTACTTC.